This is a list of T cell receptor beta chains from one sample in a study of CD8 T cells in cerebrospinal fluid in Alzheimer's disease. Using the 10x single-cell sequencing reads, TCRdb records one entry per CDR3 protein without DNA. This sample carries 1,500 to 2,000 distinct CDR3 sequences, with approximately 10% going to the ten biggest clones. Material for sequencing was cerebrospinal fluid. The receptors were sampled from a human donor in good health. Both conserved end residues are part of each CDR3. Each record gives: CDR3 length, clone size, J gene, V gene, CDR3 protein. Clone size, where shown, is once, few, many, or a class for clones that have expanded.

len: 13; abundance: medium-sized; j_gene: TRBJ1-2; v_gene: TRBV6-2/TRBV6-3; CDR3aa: CASSYEATYGYTF
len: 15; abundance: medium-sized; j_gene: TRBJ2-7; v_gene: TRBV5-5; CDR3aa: CASSFASLSSYEQYF
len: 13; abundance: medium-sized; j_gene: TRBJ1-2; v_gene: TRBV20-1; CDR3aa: CSAGGGPLNSYTF
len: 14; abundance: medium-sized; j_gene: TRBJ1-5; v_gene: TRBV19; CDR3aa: CASRNTGNNQPQHF
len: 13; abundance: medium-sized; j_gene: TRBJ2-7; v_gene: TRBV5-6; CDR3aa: CASSWTYSYEQYF
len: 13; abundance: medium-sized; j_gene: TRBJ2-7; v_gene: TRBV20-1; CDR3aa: CSVPRAFSYEQYF
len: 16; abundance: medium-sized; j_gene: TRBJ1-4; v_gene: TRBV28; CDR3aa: CASSPFSVSGNEKLFF
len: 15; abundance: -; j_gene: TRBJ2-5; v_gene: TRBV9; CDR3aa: CASSVGQGEQETQYF
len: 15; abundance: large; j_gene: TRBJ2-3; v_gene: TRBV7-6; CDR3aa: CASSFFLAGTDTQYF
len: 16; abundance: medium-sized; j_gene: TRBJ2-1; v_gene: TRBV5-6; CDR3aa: CASSGAGTSLYNEQFF
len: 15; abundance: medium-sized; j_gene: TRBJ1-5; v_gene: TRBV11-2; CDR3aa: CASSLPILFGQPQHF
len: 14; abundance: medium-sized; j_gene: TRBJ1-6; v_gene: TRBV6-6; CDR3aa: CASRQGQPNSPLHF
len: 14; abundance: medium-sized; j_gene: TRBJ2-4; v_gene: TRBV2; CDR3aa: CASSMRAHKNIQYF
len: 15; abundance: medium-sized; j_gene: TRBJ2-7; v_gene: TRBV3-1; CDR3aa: CASSDKGEKGYEQYF
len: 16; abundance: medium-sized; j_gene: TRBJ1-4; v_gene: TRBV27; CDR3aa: CASSPPGAIMREKLFF
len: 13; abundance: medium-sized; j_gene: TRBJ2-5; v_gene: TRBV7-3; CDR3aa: CASGTGGGETQYF
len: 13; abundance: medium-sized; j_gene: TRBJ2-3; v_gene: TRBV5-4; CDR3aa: CASSPPSTDTQYF
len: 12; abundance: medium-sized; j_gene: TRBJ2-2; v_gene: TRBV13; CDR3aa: CASNGVTGELFF
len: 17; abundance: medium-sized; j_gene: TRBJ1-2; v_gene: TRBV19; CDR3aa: CASSILGESMANYGYTF
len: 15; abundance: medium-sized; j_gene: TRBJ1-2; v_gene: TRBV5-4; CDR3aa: CASSLVGREDYGYTF
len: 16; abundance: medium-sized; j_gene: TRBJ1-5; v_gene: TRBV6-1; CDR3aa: CASSEASGFGPQPQHF
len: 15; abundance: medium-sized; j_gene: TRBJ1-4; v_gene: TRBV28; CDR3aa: CASSSAGATNEKLFF
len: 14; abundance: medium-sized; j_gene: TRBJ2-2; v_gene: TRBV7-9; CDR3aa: CALSMGTRPGELFF
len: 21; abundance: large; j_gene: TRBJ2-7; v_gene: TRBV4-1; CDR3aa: CASSPRGAAGTGGLRDYEQYF
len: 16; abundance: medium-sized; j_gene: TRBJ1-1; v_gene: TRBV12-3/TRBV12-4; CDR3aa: CASSLGGDSWNTEAFF